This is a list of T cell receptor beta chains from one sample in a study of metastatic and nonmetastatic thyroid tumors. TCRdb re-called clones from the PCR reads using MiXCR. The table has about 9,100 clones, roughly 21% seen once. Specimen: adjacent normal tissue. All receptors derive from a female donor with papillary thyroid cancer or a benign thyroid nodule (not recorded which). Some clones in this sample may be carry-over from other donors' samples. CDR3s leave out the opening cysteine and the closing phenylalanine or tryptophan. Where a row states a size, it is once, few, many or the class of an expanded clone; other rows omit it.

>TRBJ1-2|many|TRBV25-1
ASSDQGWGYT
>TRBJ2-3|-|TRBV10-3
AIREGQGGTDTQY
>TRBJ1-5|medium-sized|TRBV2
ASSTGGNQPQH
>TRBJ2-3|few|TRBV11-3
ASSLDTQY
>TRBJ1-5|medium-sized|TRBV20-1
SARGATGDQPQH
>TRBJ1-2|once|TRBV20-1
SARSWDTLLGGYT
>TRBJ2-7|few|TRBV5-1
ASSLDGRSEQY
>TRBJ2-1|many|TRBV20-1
SLEGSSGDRRNEQF
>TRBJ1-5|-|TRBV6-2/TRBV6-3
ASSYGIGEFCNQPQH
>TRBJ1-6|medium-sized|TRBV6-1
ASSERQGAIYSPLH
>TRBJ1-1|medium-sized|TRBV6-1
ASSSIQRNTEAF
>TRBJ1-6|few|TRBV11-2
ASSSSTGPYSPLH
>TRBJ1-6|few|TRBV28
ASRTWDTLVDNSPLH
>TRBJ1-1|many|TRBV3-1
ASSQGYEAF
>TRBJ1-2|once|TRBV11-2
ASSLGRGQGGYGYT
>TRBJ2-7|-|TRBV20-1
SAAPQLSTGGEQY
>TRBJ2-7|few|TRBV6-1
ASWEGGARLEQY
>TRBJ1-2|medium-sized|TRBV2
ASSTGSAGYT
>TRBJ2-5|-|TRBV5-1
ASSLGAGIQETQY
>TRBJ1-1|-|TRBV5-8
ASSFSGGAGEAF
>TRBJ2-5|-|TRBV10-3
AIRKMGPVGETQY
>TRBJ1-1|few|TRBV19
ASSRDWNTEAF
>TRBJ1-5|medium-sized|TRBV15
ATSRDYDWGEPQH
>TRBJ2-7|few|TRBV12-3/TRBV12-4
ASSYSRGYEQY
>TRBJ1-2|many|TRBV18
ASSPDSYGYT
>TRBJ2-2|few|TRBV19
ASSIGYGELF
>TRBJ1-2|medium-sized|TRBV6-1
ASSGRDSHGYT
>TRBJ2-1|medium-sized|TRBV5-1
ASRAGSPNEQF
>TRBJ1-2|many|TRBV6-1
ASSNRGRANYGYT
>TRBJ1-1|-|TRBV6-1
ASRHIYRDTEAF
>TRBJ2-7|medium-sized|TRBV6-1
ASRRPGTEYYEQY
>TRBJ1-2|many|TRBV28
ASSLISPGQATYGYT
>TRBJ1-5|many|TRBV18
ASSPQGNGPQH
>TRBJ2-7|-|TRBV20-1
SAIRQAHGNEQY
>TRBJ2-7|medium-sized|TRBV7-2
ASSLGGGAYEQY
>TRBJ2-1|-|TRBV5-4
ASSRDLGTGNEQF
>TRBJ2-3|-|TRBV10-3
AITNDENTDTQY
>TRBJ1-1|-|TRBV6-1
ASSLRGAEAF
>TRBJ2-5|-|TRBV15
ATSRDRDSLVEQTQY
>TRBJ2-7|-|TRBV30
AWSEAGAAHEQY
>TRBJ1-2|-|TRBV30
AWRGQGGYT
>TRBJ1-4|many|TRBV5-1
ASSLGTTNEKLF
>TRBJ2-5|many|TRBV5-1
ASSLGDSQETQY
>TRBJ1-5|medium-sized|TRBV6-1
ASSEGGYSNQPQH
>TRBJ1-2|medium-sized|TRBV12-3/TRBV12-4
ASSLSADYGYT
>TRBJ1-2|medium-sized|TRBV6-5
ASSYSMDEFGYT
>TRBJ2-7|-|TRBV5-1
ASSLEPGLAGQSYEQY
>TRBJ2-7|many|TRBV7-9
ASSLDGGSYEQY